These 3 T cell receptor beta chains share one sample of origin, sequenced in a study of shared clonotypes between healthy human individuals. Profiled with immunoSEQ multiplex PCR; TCRdb holds only in-frame clones, not every one. The sample carries roughly 1,800,000 clones, about 95% recorded once. Selected positively for CCR7 and CD45RO-negative, naive CD8 cells excluded terminally differentiated effector memory CD45RA+ cells. Sequencing used naive CD8+ T cells sorted from blood. These receptors came from a man between 18 and 35 years old in good health.

The chain recombines TRBV5-4 with TRBJ1-1; D uncertain. Trimming cost V 2 bases and J 11 bases, with 13 bases left between them. The CDR3 totals 12 residues. Germline CDR1 SGHNT, CDR2 YYREEE (reference sequence). The chain's CDR3 is CASSLGDFGAFF. The DNA of the CDR3 is TGTGCCAGCAGCTTAGGTGACTTCGGGGCTTTCTTT.

The chain employs TRBV6-6 and TRBJ2-1; a possible D gene is TRBD1 (6 bases). Germline V gene data show CDR1 as MNHNY and CDR2 as SVGAGI (reference sequence). V was clipped by 5 bases and J by 0 bases, with 11 bases between them. The CDR3 totals 15 residues. The CDR3 spells CASSETGSSYNEQFF. CDR3 in DNA: TGTGCCAGCAGTGAGACAGGCAGCTCCTACAATGAGCAGTTCTTC.

The CDR3 DNA reads TGTGCCAGCAGCTTAGGGGCGGAGCTGTTTTTT. This gives the protein CASSLGAELFF. This chain uses TRBV7-9 with TRBJ2-2, with D hard to call. Germline V lookup: CDR1 SEHNR, CDR2 FQNEAQ (reference sequence). V dropped 1 base and J dropped 10 bases, with 4 bases sitting between them. This CDR3 is 11 amino acids long. Full variable domain (missing parts from reference TRBV7-9 and TRBJ2-2): DTGVSQNPRHKITKRGQNVTFRCDPISEHNRLYWYRQTLGQGPEFLTYFQNEAQLEKSRLLSDRFSAERPKGSFSTLEIQRTEQGDSAMYLCASSLGAELFFGEGSRLTVL.